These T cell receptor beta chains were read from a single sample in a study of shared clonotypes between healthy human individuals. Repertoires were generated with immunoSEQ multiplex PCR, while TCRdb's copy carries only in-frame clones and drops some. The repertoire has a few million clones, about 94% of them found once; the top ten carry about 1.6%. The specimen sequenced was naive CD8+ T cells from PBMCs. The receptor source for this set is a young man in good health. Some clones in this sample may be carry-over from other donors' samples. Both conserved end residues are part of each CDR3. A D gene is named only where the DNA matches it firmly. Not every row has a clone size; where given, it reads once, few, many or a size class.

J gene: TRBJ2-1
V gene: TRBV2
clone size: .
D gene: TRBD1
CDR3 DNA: TGTGCCAGCAGTGAGTTCAGGGGGCTCTACAATGAGCAGTTCTTC
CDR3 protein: CASSEFRGLYNEQFF

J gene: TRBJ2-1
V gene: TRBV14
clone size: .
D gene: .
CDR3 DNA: TGTGCCAGCAGCTACCGAATAGCGGCATACAATGAGCAGTTCTTC
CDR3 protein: CASSYRIAAYNEQFF

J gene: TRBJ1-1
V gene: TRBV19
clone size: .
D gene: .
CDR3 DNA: TGTGCCACCTATCATGTCACTGAAGCTTTCTTT
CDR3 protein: CATYHVTEAFF

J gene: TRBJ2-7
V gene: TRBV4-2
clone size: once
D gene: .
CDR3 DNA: TGTGCCAGCAGCCAAGATCAGGGGACCTACGAGCAGTACTTC
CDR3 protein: CASSQDQGTYEQYF

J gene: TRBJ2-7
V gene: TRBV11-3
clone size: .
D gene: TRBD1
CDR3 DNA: TGTGCCAGCAGCTTAGTAGTGGGGATTCGGACAGGGGTTTACGAGCAGTACTTC
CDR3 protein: CASSLVVGIRTGVYEQYF

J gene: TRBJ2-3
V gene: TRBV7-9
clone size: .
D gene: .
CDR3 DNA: TGTGCCAGCAGCACCTCGGTGACAGATACGCAGTATTTT
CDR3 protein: CASSTSVTDTQYF

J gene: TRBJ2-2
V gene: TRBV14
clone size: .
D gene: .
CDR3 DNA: TGTGCCAGCAGCCAAGATAGGGCAGCCGGGGAGCTGTTTTTT
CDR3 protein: CASSQDRAAGELFF

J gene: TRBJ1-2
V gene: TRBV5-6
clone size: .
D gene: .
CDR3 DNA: TGTGCCAGCAGCTTGGAAAGTTTGGTTTATGGCTACACCTTC
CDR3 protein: CASSLESLVYGYTF

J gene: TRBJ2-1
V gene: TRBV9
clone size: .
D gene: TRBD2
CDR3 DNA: TGTGCCAGCAGCGTAGCAGGGGCTAGCGGGAGGACGAATGAGCAGTTCTTC
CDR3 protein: CASSVAGASGRTNEQFF

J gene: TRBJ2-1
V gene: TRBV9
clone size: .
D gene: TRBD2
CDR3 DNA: TGTGCCAGCAGCGTAGGGGGAGGGAACAATGAGCAGTTCTTC
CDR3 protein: CASSVGGGNNEQFF

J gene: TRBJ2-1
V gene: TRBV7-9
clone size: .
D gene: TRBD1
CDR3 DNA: TGTGCCAGCAGCTCCTTCGACAGGGCCTCAGAGCAGTTCTTC
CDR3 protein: CASSSFDRASEQFF

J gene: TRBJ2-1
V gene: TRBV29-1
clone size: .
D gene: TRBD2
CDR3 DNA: TGCAGCGCTCGACCTACCGGGACTAGTAGAAATGAGCAGTTCTTC
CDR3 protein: CSARPTGTSRNEQFF

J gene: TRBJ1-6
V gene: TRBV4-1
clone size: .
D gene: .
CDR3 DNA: TGCGCCAGCAGCCAAGTTCTCGGGGATAATTCACCCCTCCACTTT
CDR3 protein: CASSQVLGDNSPLHF

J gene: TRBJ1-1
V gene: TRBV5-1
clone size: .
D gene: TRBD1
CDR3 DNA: TGCGCCAGCAGCTTAGGACAGGGCATGAACACTGAAGCTTTCTTT
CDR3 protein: CASSLGQGMNTEAFF

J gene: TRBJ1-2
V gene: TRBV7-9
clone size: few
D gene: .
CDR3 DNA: TGTGCCAGCAGCCCCTTCCTCCGCTATGGCTACACCTTC
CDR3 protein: CASSPFLRYGYTF

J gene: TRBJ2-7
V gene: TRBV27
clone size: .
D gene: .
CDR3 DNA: TGTGCCAGCAGTTTGGTACAGGGTTACGAGCAGTACTTC
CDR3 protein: CASSLVQGYEQYF

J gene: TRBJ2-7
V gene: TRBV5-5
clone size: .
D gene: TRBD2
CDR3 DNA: TGTGCCAGCAGCTTGGGGCTAGCGGGCCTGTCCTCCTACGAGCAGTACTTC
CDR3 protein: CASSLGLAGLSSYEQYF

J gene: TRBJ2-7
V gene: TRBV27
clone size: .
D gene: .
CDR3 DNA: TGTGCCAGCAGTTTAGGTCGCGGAAGCTCCTACGAGCAGTACTTC
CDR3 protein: CASSLGRGSSYEQYF

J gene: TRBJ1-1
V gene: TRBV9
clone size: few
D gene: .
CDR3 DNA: TGTGCCAGCAGCGTAGTTGACAGGACGAACACTGAAGCTTTCTTT
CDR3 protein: CASSVVDRTNTEAFF

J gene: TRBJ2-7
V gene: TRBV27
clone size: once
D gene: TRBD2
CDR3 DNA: TGTGCCAGCAGTAGGACTAGCGCCTCCTACGAGCAGTACTTC
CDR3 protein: CASSRTSASYEQYF

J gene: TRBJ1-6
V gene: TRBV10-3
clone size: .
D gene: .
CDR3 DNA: TGTGCCATCAGTGAGTGGTCAGTGGATAATTCACCCCTCCACTTT
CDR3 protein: CAISEWSVDNSPLHF

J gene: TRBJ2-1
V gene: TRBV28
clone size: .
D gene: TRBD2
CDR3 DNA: TGTGCCAGCAGACTCGGGACTAGCGGTTACAATGAGCAGTTCTTC
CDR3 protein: CASRLGTSGYNEQFF

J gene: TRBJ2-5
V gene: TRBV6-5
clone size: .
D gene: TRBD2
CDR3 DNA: TGTGCCAGCAGTTTAAGACTAGCGGGAATCCAAGAGACCCAGTACTTC
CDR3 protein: CASSLRLAGIQETQYF

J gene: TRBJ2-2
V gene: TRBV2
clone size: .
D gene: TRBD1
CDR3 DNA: TGTGCCAGCAGTGAGAATCCGACAGGGGGCAGCACCGGGGAGCTGTTTTTT
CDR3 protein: CASSENPTGGSTGELFF

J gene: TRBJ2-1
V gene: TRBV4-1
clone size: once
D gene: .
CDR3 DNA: TGCGCCAGCAGCCAAGGAGCAGCCCGGAATGAGCAGTTCTTC
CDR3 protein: CASSQGAARNEQFF